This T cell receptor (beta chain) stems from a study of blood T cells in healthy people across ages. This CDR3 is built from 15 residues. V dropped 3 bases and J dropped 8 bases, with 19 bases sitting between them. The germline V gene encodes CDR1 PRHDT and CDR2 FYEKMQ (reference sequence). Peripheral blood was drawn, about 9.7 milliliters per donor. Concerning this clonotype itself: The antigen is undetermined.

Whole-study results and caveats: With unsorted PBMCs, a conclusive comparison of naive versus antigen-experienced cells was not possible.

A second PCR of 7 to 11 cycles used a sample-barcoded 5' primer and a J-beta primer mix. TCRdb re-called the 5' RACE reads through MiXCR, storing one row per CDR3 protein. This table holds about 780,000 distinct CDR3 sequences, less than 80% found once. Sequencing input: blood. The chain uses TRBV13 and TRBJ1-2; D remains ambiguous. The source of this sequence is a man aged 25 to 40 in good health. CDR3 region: CASSLPPGSPGGYTF. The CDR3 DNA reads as TGTGCCAGCAGCTTGCCCCCGGGCTCTCCGGGGGGCTACACCTTC.